This entry lists 28 T cell receptor beta chains sequenced from one sample in a study of long-term antiretroviral therapy in people with HIV. A v3.0 immunoSEQ assay was performed at survey level. TCRdb's copy holds only in-frame clones and misses some; the assay was immunoSEQ multiplex PCR. Among 30,000 to 40,000 clones listed, 83% were seen once. The sequenced sample was unsorted PBMCs, obtained 0.4 years before starting antiretroviral therapy. These receptor sequences come from a young man with HIV.

V is TRBV6-1 and J is TRBJ2-7; D unresolved. V gave up 1 base and J gave up 2 bases, with 12 bases separating them. Per the germline V gene, CDR1 is MNHNS and CDR2 is SASEGT. This CDR3 is built from 15 residues. CDR3: CASSEGPDPAYEQYF. Written as DNA, the CDR3 is TGTGCCAGCAGTGAAGGCCCGGACCCAGCCTACGAGCAGTACTTC.

This chain uses TRBV5-8 with TRBJ2-7, with D maybe TRBD1 (6 bases). Germline V gene sequence: CDR1 SGHTS, CDR2 YDEGEE. The CDR3 extends over 15 amino acids. V was cut by 6 bases and J by 4 bases, with 20 bases left in between. The CDR3 nucleotides are TGTGCCAGCAAATGGCCAGGGGCCCCTTCTTACGAGCAGTACTTC. Amino acid sequence: CASKWPGAPSYEQYF.

This clone was recorded only once. V and J are TRBV21-1 and TRBJ2-7. TRBV21-1 is deemed a pseudogene. The CDR3 spans 15 residues. Here the CDR3 reads CASRGPGRSPYEQYF. The CDR3 DNA reads TGTGCCAGCAGGGGCCCCGGGCGGTCCCCCTACGAGCAGTACTTC.

The chain carries TRBV6-1 and TRBJ1-2; D ambiguous. V lost 0 bases to trimming and J lost 1 base, with 9 bases between them. The length of the CDR3 is 15 residues. Germline-derived CDR1 and CDR2 are MNHNS and SASEGT. For the CDR3, the DNA is TGTGCCAGCAGTGAAGCGGCTAATCATAACTATGGCTACACCTTC. It codes for CASSEAANHNYGYTF.

Only a few counts were recorded for this clone. J is TRBJ1-6 and V is TRBV27; D gene unclear. CDR1 and CDR2 (germline): MNHEY, SMNVEV (reference sequence). CDR3 length equals 13 residues. V lost 3 bases and J lost 9, with 9 bases in between. The CDR3 loop is CASSFILFSPLHF. Written as DNA, the CDR3 is TGTGCCAGCAGTTTCATACTGTTTTCACCCCTCCACTTT.

J is TRBJ2-5 and V is TRBV27, with 12 nucleotides matching TRBD2. Germline V CDR1 and CDR2: MNHEY, SMNVEV (reference sequence). After removal of 3 bases from V and 4 bases from J, the junction contained 3 bases not matched to a gene. CDR3 length: 15 residues. CDR3 loop: CASSFLAGGGETQYF. CDR3 in DNA: TGTGCCAGCAGTTTCCTAGCGGGGGGGGGAGAGACCCAGTACTTC.

This clone was picked up one time. The chain links TRBV4-2 to TRBJ2-1; D is undetermined. The CDR3 loop spans 12 amino acids. Trimming stripped 6 bases from V and 6 bases from J, with 9 bases between. CDR1 and CDR2 from the germline V gene are LGHNA and YNFKEQ. The CDR3: CASRGTSNEQFF. Here the CDR3 DNA reads TGTGCCAGCAGGGGTACGTCCAATGAGCAGTTCTTC.

The chain combines TRBV13 with TRBJ1-2; D might be TRBD1 (6 bases). V gave up 5 bases and J gave up 6 bases, with 13 bases separating them. The CDR3 extends over 13 amino acids. Germline V gene data show CDR1 as PRHDT and CDR2 as FYEKMQ (reference sequence). DNA of the CDR3: TGTGCCAGCAGCACAGGGACGGGGAATGGCTACACCTTC. This gives the protein CASSTGTGNGYTF.

The V and J genes are TRBV9 and TRBJ2-5; possibly TRBD2 for D (5 bases). This CDR3 has 16 amino acids. V was trimmed by 4 bases and J by 5 bases, leaving 21 bases between them. CDR1 SGDLS and CDR2 YYNGEE come from the germline V gene. As DNA, the CDR3 is TGTGCCAGCAGCCCGAGTGGACTCCGAGCTGGGGAGACCCAGTACTTC. Residues: CASSPSGLRAGETQYF. The entire variable domain, with the rest obtained from reference TRBV9 and TRBJ2-5, is as follows: DSGVTQTPKHLITATGQRVTLRCSPRSGDLSVYWYQQSLDQGLQFLIQYYNGEERAKGNILERFSAQQFPDLHSELNLSSLELGDSALYFCASSPSGLRAGETQYFGPGTRLLVL.

J is TRBJ1-2 and V is TRBV4-1; 10 bases map to TRBD1. CDR3 length: 17 residues. The V and J ends lost 1 base and 5 bases, in that order; junction bases with no gene match: 10. In germline, CDR1 is MGHRA, CDR2 YSYEKL. CDR3 region: CASSQAGTGVLGYGYTF. In nucleotides, the CDR3 is TGCGCCAGCAGCCAAGCCGGGACAGGGGTTTTAGGGTATGGCTACACCTTC.

Sample share makes this clone medium-sized. This chain joins TRBV14 and TRBJ2-3, with a tentative D call TRBD1 (5 bases). The germline V gene has CDR1 SGHDN and CDR2 FVKESK. The CDR3 runs 12 residues. The V end lost 4 bases, the J end lost 6 bases, and 8 bases lay between the germline ends. CDR3 sequence: CASSLNRDTQYF. DNA for the CDR3: TGTGCCAGCAGCCTCAACAGGGATACGCAGTATTTT.

The rearrangement links TRBV9 to TRBJ2-5; perhaps TRBD1 as D (6 bases). The ends were cut back, 4 bases at V and 7 bases at J, with 17 bases in the middle. CDR3 size: 14 residues. CDR1 is SGDLS and CDR2 is YYNGEE in the germline V gene. This CDR3 is CASSPGDDGGTQYF. In DNA, the CDR3 is TGTGCCAGCAGCCCAGGGGACGACGGAGGGACCCAGTACTTC.

The genes are TRBV27 and TRBJ2-2, with a tentative D call TRBD2 (6 bases). This CDR3 comprises 13 residues. CDR1 and CDR2 from the germline V gene are MNHEY and SMNVEV (reference sequence). The V end lost 5 bases, the J end lost 4 bases, and 8 bases lay between the germline ends. CDR3: CASSGLLTGELFF. The CDR3 region has the DNA TGTGCCAGCAGTGGACTACTCACCGGGGAGCTGTTTTTT.

The chain employs TRBV5-1 and TRBJ2-5; 9 positions agree with TRBD1. Germline-derived CDR1 and CDR2 are SGHRS and YFSETQ. J gave up 5 bases and V 4 bases, and 6 bases lay outside the gene matches. This CDR3 is built from 14 residues. This chain's CDR3 is CASSQQGAGETQYF. The DNA of the CDR3 is TGCGCCAGCAGCCAACAGGGGGCTGGGGAGACCCAGTACTTC.

This clone was recorded a few times. The rearrangement uses TRBV11-2 and TRBJ1-6; D gene ambiguous. CDR3 length: 16 residues. Germline V lookup: CDR1 SGHAT, CDR2 FQNNGV. Deletions cut 5 bases from V and 4 bases from J, with 15 bases between. CDR3 in DNA: TGTGCCAGCAGCCCGCGGCCCACAAATTATAATTCACCCCTCCACTTT. Protein product: CASSPRPTNYNSPLHF.

V gene TRBV6-5 combines with J gene TRBJ2-7; a weak D match, TRBD2 (5 bases). CDR1 is MNHEY and CDR2 is SVGAGI in the germline V gene. The CDR3 is 12 residues long. The V gene lost 2 bases and the J gene lost 3 bases, with 5 bases spanning the gap. CDR3 in amino acids: CASSYAGYEQYF. The CDR3 coding sequence is TGTGCCAGCAGTTACGCGGGCTACGAGCAGTACTTC.

The rearrangement joins TRBV29-1 to TRBJ2-3, with D perhaps matching TRBD1 (6 bases). Germline-derived CDR1 and CDR2 are SQVTM and ANQGSEA. Trimming removed 5 bases at V and 4 bases at J, with 13 bases between. This CDR3 contains 13 residues. This CDR3 reads CSVPRGFADTQYF. The CDR3, as DNA: TGCAGCGTTCCCAGGGGTTTTGCAGATACGCAGTATTTT.

The chain uses TRBV7-2 and TRBJ1-1, with D maybe TRBD1 (5 bases). V shed 2 bases and J shed 6 bases, with 13 bases lying between them. The CDR3 sequence is 14 residues long. CDR1 is SGHTA, CDR2 FQGNSA, per germline. The CDR3 is CASSLQGVNAEAFF. CDR3 bases: TGTGCCAGCAGCTTACAGGGAGTCAATGCTGAAGCTTTCTTT.

The chain uses TRBV6-5 and TRBJ2-6; D ambiguous. Between the trimmed V and J ends, which lost 0 bases and 0 bases, there was a span of 3 bases. Germline loops: CDR1 MNHEY, CDR2 SVGAGI. The CDR3 is 15 residues long. The CDR3 sequence: CASSYSASGANVLTF. CDR3 in DNA: TGTGCCAGCAGTTACTCGGCCTCTGGGGCCAACGTCCTGACTTTC.

The chain recombines TRBV18 with TRBJ1-6; 7 nucleotides agree with TRBD1. V shed 3 bases, J shed 6 bases, and the junction held 8 bases outside the gene matches. The CDR3 is made up of 16 amino acids. Per germline, CDR1 KGHSH and CDR2 LQKENI. In DNA form, the CDR3 reads TGTGCCAGCTCACCGCTCGAGGGGGCCGCTAATTCACCCCTCCACTTT. Translating it yields CASSPLEGAANSPLHF.

The chain employs TRBV30 and TRBJ1-2, with D uncertain. Germline CDR1 reads GTSNPN; CDR2 reads SVGIG (reference sequence). The CDR3 contains 13 residues. Between the trimmed V and J ends, which lost 0 bases and 3 bases, there was a span of 8 bases. This chain's CDR3 is CAWSVGSHYGYTF. Here the CDR3 DNA reads TGTGCCTGGAGTGTCGGGTCCCACTATGGCTACACCTTC. Complete variable domain (other parts from reference TRBV30 and TRBJ1-2): SQTIHQWPATLVQPVGSPLSLECTVEGTSNPNLYWYRQAAGRGLQLLFYSVGIGQISSEVPQNLSASRPQDRQFILSSKKLLLSDSGFYLCAWSVGSHYGYTFGSGTRLTVV.

This clone was picked up one time. The chain employs TRBV23-1 and TRBJ2-7; D might be TRBD1 or TRBD2, each matching 7 bases. TRBV23-1 counts as an open reading frame of uncertain function. The ends were cut back, 4 bases at V and 1 base at J, with 23 bases in the middle. The CDR3 has 18 residues. CDR3 loop: CASSPKKLQGTKSYEQYF. The CDR3 DNA reads TGCGCCAGCAGTCCCAAGAAATTACAGGGGACTAAATCCTACGAGCAGTACTTC.

The gene calls are TRBV21-1 and TRBJ2-7. TRBV21-1 is classified as a pseudogene. This CDR3 is built from 15 residues. CDR3 loop: CASSNEEQTTYEQYF. CDR3 bases: TGTGCCAGCAGCAATGAGGAACAGACGACCTACGAGCAGTACTTC.

The J gene is TRBJ2-7, the V gene TRBV6-6; TRBD1 aligns across 8 bases. V trimming: 5 bases; J trimming: 4 bases; junction bases outside the gene matches: 10. The CDR3 has 15 amino acids. Germline loops: CDR1 MNHNY, CDR2 SVGAGI (reference sequence). Here the CDR3 DNA reads TGTGCCAGCAGTGGGCGGGACAGGAGTTTATACGAGCAGTACTTC. Its protein is CASSGRDRSLYEQYF.

The chain joins TRBV10-3 to TRBJ2-5, with 8 bases that match TRBD1. CDR3 length: 15 amino acids. V trimming: 6 bases; J trimming: 1 base; junction bases outside the gene matches: 7. Germline V gene lookup returns CDR1 ENHRY and CDR2 SYGVKD. The CDR3 nucleotides read TGTGCCATCAGGAGACAGGGGAGAAGCCAAGAGACCCAGTACTTC. It translates to CAIRRQGRSQETQYF.

This sequence joins TRBV13 and TRBJ2-3; D gene uncertain. The CDR3 consists of 13 residues. The V gene lost 5 bases and the J gene lost 1 base, with 7 bases spanning the gap. CDR1 PRHDT and CDR2 FYEKMQ come from the germline V gene (reference sequence). The CDR3: CASSRARTDTQYF. The CDR3 DNA reads as TGTGCCAGCAGCAGGGCGCGCACAGATACGCAGTATTTT.

The chain employs TRBV27 and TRBJ2-7; D is undetermined. Trimming removed 2 bases from V and 2 bases from J, with 7 bases in between. Germline V lookup: CDR1 MNHEY, CDR2 SMNVEV (reference sequence). The CDR3 runs 13 residues. CDR3 amino acids: CASSLKGTYEQYF. CDR3 coding DNA: TGTGCCAGCAGTTTAAAAGGGACCTACGAGCAGTACTTC.

The V gene is TRBV6-5, the J gene TRBJ2-3; 8 bases align to TRBD1. In germline, CDR1 is MNHEY, CDR2 SVGAGI. With 6 bases clipped from V and 1 base from J, the junction kept 6 bases outside the gene matches. The CDR3 extends over 15 amino acids. As DNA, the CDR3 is TGTGCCAGCAGGCACCGGGGACAGGGCACAGATACGCAGTATTTT. Residues: CASRHRGQGTDTQYF.